Shown below are 4 T cell receptor beta chains from a single sample sequenced in a study of technical replicates of blood from several donors. The repertoire was sequenced with immunoSEQ multiplex PCR; TCRdb's copy has only in-frame clones and lacks some. Counted here are tens of thousands of clones, roughly 94% occurring once; the ten biggest clones make up roughly 0.38%. What was sequenced was T cells isolated from PBMCs. The receptor source for this set is a human donor in good health.

V gene TRBV4-1 combines with J gene TRBJ2-7; TRBD2 matches 8 bases. The CDR3 is 15 amino acids. The ends lost 4 bases at V and 4 bases at J; junction bases unmatched: 9. Germline values: CDR1 MGHRA, CDR2 YSYEKL. Written as DNA, the CDR3 is TGCGCCAGCAGCCGAATACTAGCGGAGGGGTACGAGCAGTACTTC. Translated: CASSRILAEGYEQYF.

V is TRBV5-1 and J is TRBJ2-7; tentative D call: TRBD2 (6 bases). There are 14 residues in the CDR3. The V gene lost 7 bases and the J gene lost 0 bases, with 14 bases spanning the gap. Per the germline V gene, CDR1 is SGHRS and CDR2 is YFSETQ. DNA of the CDR3: TGCGCCAGCTCTTCGGGGGTGGGCTCCTACGAGCAGTACTTC. This codes for CASSSGVGSYEQYF.

This rearrangement joins TRBV11-3 to TRBJ2-3, with 9 bases matching TRBD2. Trimming cost V 4 bases and J 5 bases; bases outside gene matches: 10. This CDR3 comprises 16 residues. Germline V gives CDR1 SGHNT, CDR2 YENEEA. The CDR3 sequence: CASSSPVAGAGDTQYF. The CDR3 coding sequence is TGTGCCAGCAGCTCCCCTGTAGCGGGAGCGGGAGATACGCAGTATTTT.

The J gene is TRBJ2-3, the V gene TRBV6-1, with 10 bases aligning to TRBD2. CDR1 and CDR2 from the germline V gene are MNHNS and SASEGT. The CDR3 covers 18 residues. After removal of 4 bases from V and 0 bases from J, the junction contained 10 bases not matched to a gene. CDR3 sequence reads: CASSGLAGLTSSTDTQYF. In DNA form, the CDR3 reads TGTGCCAGCAGTGGACTAGCGGGCCTAACGTCTAGCACAGATACGCAGTATTTT.